These 21 T cell receptor beta chains share one sample of origin, sequenced in a study of cytomegalovirus exposure and HLA in healthy donors. PCR involved 60 Vbeta and 13 Jbeta primers. Profiling relied on immunoSEQ multiplex PCR, and the TCRdb table lists in-frame clones only, not all of them. This sample has some 200,000 clones, with 80% to 85% found just once. Sequencing was done on a sample of PBMCs. Receptors originate from a woman aged 18 to 35 in good health and CMV-seronegative.

The rearrangement links TRBV7-2 to TRBJ2-1, with unresolved D. CDR3 length: 16 residues. Germline CDR1 is SGHTA and CDR2 is FQGNSA. V was cut by 4 bases and J by 0 bases, with 13 bases left in between. CDR3 in DNA: TGTGCCAGCAGCTCACCTACTCGAAGCTCCTACAATGAGCAGTTCTTC. It yields the protein CASSSPTRSSYNEQFF.

This clone was detected only once. This rearrangement joins TRBV6-5 to TRBJ1-4; tentative D call: TRBD1 (6 bases). Germline V gives CDR1 MNHEY, CDR2 SVGAGI. The germline V and J ends were trimmed by 2 bases and 8 bases, with 15 bases remaining between them. There are 15 residues in the CDR3. The CDR3 is CASSYATGLGEKLFF. CDR3 DNA sequence: TGTGCCAGCAGTTACGCCACAGGGTTGGGGGAAAAACTGTTTTTT.

The chain recombines TRBV30 with TRBJ2-2, with 11 bases identical to TRBD1. Germline assignment: CDR1 GTSNPN and CDR2 SVGIG (reference sequence). This CDR3 has 14 amino acids. Trimming cost V 5 bases and J 4 bases; bases outside gene matches: 3. The CDR3 DNA reads as TGTGCCTGGGTAGGGACAGGGGGCACCGGGGAGCTGTTTTTT. Translation: CAWVGTGGTGELFF.

The V call is TRBV7-2, the J call TRBJ2-1; 8 bases are a match to TRBD2. The CDR3 extends over 15 amino acids. In germline, CDR1 is SGHTA, CDR2 FQGNSA. V was pared by 6 bases and J by 4 bases, with 8 bases of the junction left unmatched. The CDR3: CASSILAGIYNEQFF. In nucleotides, the CDR3 is TGTGCCAGCAGTATCCTAGCGGGTATTTACAATGAGCAGTTCTTC.

The count of this clone is one. The rearrangement links TRBV7-8 to TRBJ1-2, with TRBD1 as a possible D gene (6 bases). V lost 1 base and J lost 0, with 12 bases in between. Germline V gene data show CDR1 as SGHVS and CDR2 as FQNEAQ. This CDR3 spans 16 amino acids. CDR3 region: CASSLGTVLANYGYTF. The CDR3 DNA follows: TGTGCCAGCAGCTTAGGGACAGTTTTAGCTAACTATGGCTACACCTTC.

CDR3 in DNA: TGTGCCAGCCGCACCGGAGGGGGCCTCCACTACGAGCAGTACTTC. This encodes CASRTGGGLHYEQYF. The chain couples TRBV27 to TRBJ2-7, with D possibly being TRBD1 (7 bases). Trimming removed 8 bases from V and 3 bases from J, with 20 bases in between. The CDR3 has 15 amino acids. From germline, CDR1 is MNHEY and CDR2 SMNVEV (reference sequence).

Only a few counts were recorded for this clone. The rearrangement uses TRBV7-9 and TRBJ2-7; D is unclear. Between the trimmed V and J ends, which lost 3 bases and 1 base, there was a span of 4 bases. This CDR3 is built from 12 residues. CDR1 is SEHNR and CDR2 is FQNEAQ in the germline V gene (reference sequence). CDR3 in amino acids: CASSFESYEQYF. DNA of the CDR3: TGTGCCAGCAGCTTCGAGTCCTACGAGCAGTACTTC.

The chain employs TRBV19 and TRBJ2-7, with a weak D call TRBD1 (6 bases). Deletions cut 6 bases from V and 3 bases from J, with 12 bases between. The CDR3 covers 13 residues. Germline CDR1 and CDR2: LNHDA and SQIVND (reference sequence). This CDR3 reads CASSTTGFYEQYF. The CDR3 nucleotides are TGTGCCAGTAGCACGACAGGATTCTACGAGCAGTACTTC.

V gene TRBV28 combines with J gene TRBJ1-2; the D gene is possibly TRBD1 (6 bases). CDR1 MDHEN and CDR2 SYDVKM come from the germline V gene. CDR3 length: 13 residues. V lost 6 bases, J lost 6 bases, and 14 bases lay in between. For the CDR3, the DNA is TGTGCCAGCAGGGGCTCGGACAGCGATGGCTACACCTTC. Its translation: CASRGSDSDGYTF.

The chain recombines TRBV6-4 with TRBJ1-2; D remains ambiguous. The CDR3 loop spans 15 amino acids. Between the trimmed V and J ends, which lost 4 bases and 1 base, there was a span of 13 bases. From germline, CDR1 is MRHNA and CDR2 SNTAGT. This chain's CDR3 is CASSVFLQDNYGYTF. In nucleotides, the CDR3 is TGTGCCAGCAGTGTCTTTCTCCAGGATAACTATGGCTACACCTTC.

The chain employs TRBV19 and TRBJ1-1; TRBD1 matches at 7 bases. The germline CDR1 and CDR2 sequences are LNHDA and SQIVND (reference sequence). The CDR3 spans 16 residues. V was clipped by 3 bases and J by 6 bases; unmatched bases: 13. This CDR3 is CASSIRLGQVSPEAFF. The CDR3, as DNA: TGTGCCAGTAGTATCCGTTTAGGACAGGTTAGTCCTGAAGCTTTCTTT.

The chain joins TRBV5-5 to TRBJ2-2; TRBD2 is a possible D gene (5 bases). CDR1 is SGHKS, CDR2 YYEKEE, per germline (reference sequence). This CDR3 spans 13 amino acids. Trimming pared 5 bases from V and 4 bases from J, leaving 9 bases between. CDR3 region: CASREAGTGELFF. The DNA for the CDR3 is TGTGCCAGCAGAGAGGCGGGCACCGGGGAGCTGTTTTTT. The variable domain in full, completed from reference TRBV5-5 and TRBJ2-2, reads DAGVTQSPTHLIKTRGQQVTLRCSPISGHKSVSWYQQVLGQGPQFIFQYYEKEERGRGNFPDRFSARQFPNYSSELNVNALLLGDSALYLCASREAGTGELFFGEGSRLTVL.

V is TRBV5-4 and J is TRBJ2-1, with unresolved D. Deletions cut 0 bases from V and 1 base from J, with 11 bases between. Germline-derived CDR1 and CDR2 are SGHNT and YYREEE (reference sequence). The CDR3 length is 16 residues. Here the CDR3 DNA reads TGTGCCAGCAGCTTGGATCCAGGTCAATCCTACAATGAGCAGTTCTTC. It is translated as CASSLDPGQSYNEQFF.

This chain joins TRBV2 and TRBJ1-4; D remains ambiguous. Trimming left V 7 bases short and J 0 bases short, with 15 bases between. Germline assignment: CDR1 SNHLY and CDR2 FYNNEI. The length of the CDR3 is 16 residues. CDR3 sequence: CASKSRHLATNEKLFF. CDR3 coding DNA: TGTGCCAGCAAATCGAGGCACTTGGCAACTAATGAAAAACTGTTTTTT.

The gene calls are TRBV11-2 and TRBJ2-7; TRBD2 matches at 9 bases. CDR1 is SGHAT and CDR2 is FQNNGV in the germline V gene. The V segment lost 1 base and the J segment 0 bases; nucleotides outside the gene matches: 7. The CDR3 contains 17 residues. The CDR3 sequence is CASSLVRAGGFSYEQYF. CDR3 DNA sequence: TGTGCCAGCAGCTTAGTGCGAGCGGGAGGTTTCTCCTACGAGCAGTACTTC.

CDR3 amino acids: CASSQERWETQYF. The CDR3 DNA sequence: TGTGCCAGCAGCCAAGAGAGGTGGGAGACCCAGTACTTC. The chain has TRBV14 and TRBJ2-5; unclear D gene. CDR3 length equals 13 residues. The V end lost 0 bases, the J end lost 5 bases, and 7 bases lay between the germline ends. Germline lookup yields CDR1 SGHDN and CDR2 FVKESK.

This chain joins TRBV11-3 and TRBJ2-2, with unresolved D. The V and J ends lost 1 base and 4 bases respectively, with 7 bases between them. This CDR3 spans 14 amino acids. Looked up from germline, CDR1 is SGHNT and CDR2 is YENEEA. The CDR3 bases are TGTGCCAGCAGCTTAGCTCAGGTCACCGGGGAGCTGTTTTTT. Translation: CASSLAQVTGELFF.

The rearrangement joins TRBV6-4 to TRBJ1-4; 7 bases agree with TRBD1. This CDR3 spans 16 amino acids. The V gene's germline CDR1 is MRHNA and CDR2 SNTAGT. Trimming cost V 6 bases and J 5 bases; bases outside gene matches: 12. CDR3 amino acids: CASRVYVGQCNEKLFF. CDR3 sequence (DNA): TGTGCCAGCAGAGTCTACGTGGGACAGTGCAATGAAAAACTGTTTTTT.

The chain combines TRBV18 with TRBJ2-2, with D possibly being TRBD1 (6 bases). V gave up 2 bases and J gave up 2 bases, with 15 bases separating them. This CDR3 region has 17 residues. The germline V gene encodes CDR1 KGHSH and CDR2 LQKENI. The DNA for the CDR3 is TGTGCCAGCTCACCAGTGGGGCAGGGGTCCAACACCGGGGAGCTGTTTTTT. This codes for CASSPVGQGSNTGELFF.

The rearrangement links TRBV7-2 to TRBJ1-1; no firm D call. CDR1 is SGHTA, CDR2 FQGNSA, per germline. The CDR3 extends over 13 amino acids. Trimming left V 4 bases short and J 6 bases short, with 12 bases between. This CDR3 reads CASSSFSRSEAFF. CDR3 nucleotides: TGTGCCAGCAGCTCGTTTTCCCGGTCTGAAGCTTTCTTT.

The V gene is TRBV6-5, the J gene TRBJ1-4; a weak D match, TRBD1 (6 bases). Germline V gene data show CDR1 as MNHEY and CDR2 as SVGAGI. V was pared by 7 bases and J by 7 bases, with 19 bases between. CDR3 size: 15 residues. CDR3 region: CASTPLQGTREKLFF. The CDR3 DNA sequence: TGTGCCAGCACCCCTTTACAGGGAACTCGTGAAAAACTGTTTTTT.